This T cell receptor beta chain is drawn from a study of T cell repertoires in cytomegalovirus infection (dated by TCRdb to the late 2010s). Regarding the research as a whole: The peptide stimulations were aimed at well-studied HLA-B-restricted epitopes as well as recently identified HLA-C-restricted CMV epitopes, whose presentation resists viral immunomodulation. Donor HLA type was relevant to the analysis, as public TCR beta signatures indicated carriage of CMV infection together with the matching HLA type. The full study reports these points: Carriers of CMV infection plus the relevant HLA type were discriminated by the cumulative frequency of public TCR beta family members in the study cohort and in an independent roughly 340-donor cohort. The ex vivo response was dominated by HLA-C-restricted CMV-specific TCR beta clonotypes, and the single most frequent clonotype in two of eight donors was supplied by these HLA-C-restricted clonotypes.

The V and J ends are trimmed by 5 bases and 4 bases, leaving 5 bases between them. The CDR3 starts with the cysteine, ends with the phenylalanine, and has 11 residues. The only DNA kept is the CDR3, 33 bases in frame from the first base. The meaning of the sample's treatment or condition label: in vitro stimulation with specific CMV peptide epitopes to enrich CMV-specific T cells. This clonotype was seen a few times. Its antigen remains unidentified. The input lacks base qualities; no much larger clone sits a single base away. The instrument was an Illumina HiSeq 1500. The public reads were run again by TCRdb, first through fastp at Q25 and then through MiXCR, and only productive beta chains were kept. Rows are unified per CDR3 protein, each entry keeping the most common DNA and genes. Here the sample has about 900,000 distinct CDR3 sequences; around 29% occur a single time. The ten largest clones add up to around an eighth of the sample.

The source of this sequence is a human donor in good health (CMV status not recorded). Some clones in this sample may be carry-over from other donors' samples. Recombination joined TRBV12-3 or TRBV12-4 with TRBJ1-1; no D gene is confidently identified. The material was cultured CD8+ T cells from PBMCs, obtained from culture after CMV antigen stimulation. The CDR3 region: CASSARTEAFF. The nucleotides are TGTGCCAGCAGTGCCCGCACTGAAGCTTTCTTT.